This passage covers 5 T cell receptor beta chains from one sample sequenced in a study of radiotherapy plus CTLA-4 blockade in lung cancer. The data were produced by immunoSEQ multiplex PCR, yet TCRdb's version contains in-frame clones alone and is incomplete. The profile shows tens of thousands of clones, around 73% of them singletons. The sequencing here drew on peripheral blood, taken from a patient treated with radiotherapy plus ipilimumab. These receptors came from a human donor with non-small cell lung cancer who had a complete response to radiotherapy plus ipilimumab.

The genes are TRBV19 and TRBJ1-2; 8 nucleotides align to TRBD1. After removal of 6 bases from V and 0 bases from J, the junction contained 6 bases not matched to a gene. The CDR3 consists of 15 residues. The germline V gene has CDR1 LNHDA and CDR2 SQIVND (reference sequence). CDR3 DNA: TGTGCCAGTAGCCAGCAGGGGGCTACTAACTATGGCTACACCTTC. Translating gives CASSQQGATNYGYTF. Looking up the rest from reference TRBV19 and TRBJ1-2 gives the full variable domain: DGGITQSPKYLFRKEGQNVTLSCEQNLNHDAMYWYRQDPGQGLRLIYYSQIVNDFQKGDIAEGYSVSREKKESFPLTVTSAQKNPTAFYLCASSQQGATNYGYTFGSGTRLTVV.

The chain is built from TRBV18 and TRBJ1-1; D perhaps matches TRBD1 (6 bases). Trimming removed 2 bases from V and 5 bases from J, with 18 bases in between. The CDR3 extends over 16 amino acids. The germline V gene has CDR1 KGHSH and CDR2 LQKENI. CDR3 DNA: TGTGCCAGCTCACCAGGGGGCAACTTCGCAGGGACTGAAGCTTTCTTT. Amino acids: CASSPGGNFAGTEAFF.

This clone was recorded only once. The chain couples TRBV27 to TRBJ2-3, with D possibly being TRBD1 (6 bases). This CDR3 contains 15 residues. Germline lookup yields CDR1 MNHEY and CDR2 SMNVEV (reference sequence). Trimming took off 3 bases at V and 4 bases at J, with 14 bases between the two ends. The chain's CDR3 is CASSFRTGSADTQYF. The CDR3 nucleotides are TGTGCCAGCAGTTTTCGTACAGGGTCGGCAGATACGCAGTATTTT.

The genes are TRBV11-2 and TRBJ1-5, with 9 bases identical to TRBD1. V lost 5 bases and J lost 4; bases outside the gene matches: 6. The CDR3 totals 15 residues. CDR1 is SGHAT and CDR2 is FQNNGV in the germline V gene. The CDR3 sequence is CASSPGQGRNQPQHF. CDR3 coding DNA: TGTGCCAGCAGCCCGGGACAGGGCAGGAATCAGCCCCAGCATTTT.

This clone has just a few counts. The chain employs TRBV30 and TRBJ1-4, with D maybe TRBD1 (6 bases). CDR3 length: 14 amino acids. CDR1 is GTSNPN, CDR2 SVGIG, per germline (reference sequence). V dropped 0 bases and J dropped 7 bases, with 12 bases sitting between them. The chain's CDR3 is CAWSVGGAGEKLFF. CDR3 coding DNA: TGTGCCTGGAGTGTTGGGGGCGCAGGTGAAAAACTGTTTTTT. The variable domain in full, with the rest retrieved from reference TRBV30 and TRBJ1-4, is SQTIHQWPATLVQPVGSPLSLECTVEGTSNPNLYWYRQAAGRGLQLLFYSVGIGQISSEVPQNLSASRPQDRQFILSSKKLLLSDSGFYLCAWSVGGAGEKLFFGSGTQLSVL.